The 3 T cell receptor beta chains given below trace back to one sample, sequenced in a study of cytomegalovirus exposure and HLA in healthy donors. The PCR was carried out with 60 Vbeta primers and 13 Jbeta primers. Generated by immunoSEQ multiplex PCR, the TCRdb table keeps only in-frame clones and is missing some. Of under 150,000 clones listed, roughly 77% are singletons. The sequenced material came from PBMCs. These receptors were taken from a female donor in good health and CMV-seronegative.

There are a few counts of this clone. The V call is TRBV14, the J call TRBJ2-2, with 8 bases lining up with TRBD2. The CDR3 length is 15 residues. V gave up 1 base and J gave up 4 bases; unmatched junction bases: 2. Germline V gene data show CDR1 as SGHDN and CDR2 as FVKESK. The CDR3 nucleotides read TGTGCCAGCAGCCAAGGACTAGCGATCACCGGGGAGCTGTTTTTT. This gives the protein CASSQGLAITGELFF.

This chain connects TRBV11-3 to TRBJ1-1, with D unclear. The CDR3 loop spans 14 amino acids. V was cut by 5 bases and J by 0 bases, with 10 bases left in between. Germline V lookup: CDR1 SGHNT, CDR2 YENEEA. The CDR3 region is CASSATLMNTEAFF. The CDR3 DNA reads as TGTGCCAGCAGCGCGACACTCATGAACACTGAAGCTTTCTTT.

The chain couples TRBV5-4 to TRBJ1-1; D unresolved. Germline V CDR1 and CDR2: SGHNT, YYREEE (reference sequence). CDR3 size: 12 residues. V was pared by 0 bases and J by 8 bases, with 8 bases between. In DNA form, the CDR3 reads TGTGCCAGCAGCTTGGAGGAGGGAGAAGCTTTCTTT. Encoded protein: CASSLEEGEAFF.